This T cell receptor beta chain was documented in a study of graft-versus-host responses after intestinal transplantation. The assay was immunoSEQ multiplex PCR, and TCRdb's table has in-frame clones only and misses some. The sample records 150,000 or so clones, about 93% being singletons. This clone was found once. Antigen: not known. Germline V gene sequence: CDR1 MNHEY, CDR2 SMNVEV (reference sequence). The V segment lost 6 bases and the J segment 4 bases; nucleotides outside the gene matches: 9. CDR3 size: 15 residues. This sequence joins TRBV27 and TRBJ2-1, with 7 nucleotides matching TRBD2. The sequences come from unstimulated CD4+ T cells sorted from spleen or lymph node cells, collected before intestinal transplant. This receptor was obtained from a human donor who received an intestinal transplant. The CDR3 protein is CASRRAGSGYNEQFF. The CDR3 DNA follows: TGTGCCAGCAGGAGAGCGGGGTCAGGATACAATGAGCAGTTCTTC.